There are a few counts of the clone carrying this T cell receptor (beta chain). The CDR3 totals 15 residues. The germline V gene encodes CDR1 SGHVS and CDR2 FQNEAQ. After removal of 5 bases from V and 2 bases from J, the junction contained 8 bases not matched to a gene. TCRdb reprocessed the RT-PCR reads with MiXCR, giving one entry per CDR3 protein. The table shows about 680,000 distinct CDR3 sequences, with 11% to 15% occurring only once. This TCR was sampled from a female donor in good health, serving as a healthy control. The chain employs TRBV7-8 and TRBJ2-7; 8 nucleotides align to TRBD2. The sequenced sample was memory CD4+ T cells from blood. CDR3 in DNA: TGTGCCAGCAGCACGCGACTAGCGAGAGCCTACGAGCAGTACTTC. Its protein is CASSTRLARAYEQYF.